This T cell receptor (beta chain) was captured in a study of response to subunit inactivated influenza vaccine. The CDR3 loop spans 14 amino acids. V shed 5 bases and J 10 bases; nucleotides not matched to a gene: 16. Germline CDR1 reads DFQATT; CDR2 reads SNEGSKA (reference sequence). Each CDR3 protein is one row after TCRdb ran MiXCR on the RT-PCR reads. The data contain around 250,000 distinct CDR3 sequences, 10% to 15% of them seen just once; the ten biggest clones take up under 10%. This TCR came from a man in his fifties who received an inactivated influenza vaccine. Sequencing used non-naive T cells sorted from PBMCs, obtained 14 days before vaccination. The chain couples TRBV20-1 to TRBJ1-1; 7 bases are shared with TRBD1. The CDR3 region has the DNA TGCAGTGCTGGGAGTGGACAGGTTTGGGAGGGAGCTTTCTTT. This gives the protein CSAGSGQVWEGAFF.